Sequencing of this T cell receptor beta chain was carried out in a study of blood T cell repertoires in COVID-19. Across the whole study: From T cells, B-cell-depleted T cells, or PBMCs came the material, which was cDNA or gDNA.

The V end lost 0 bases, the J end lost 0 bases, and 12 bases lay between the germline ends. CDR1 is LGHNA and CDR2 is YNFKEQ in the germline V gene. There are 16 residues in the CDR3. Profiling relied on immunoSEQ multiplex PCR, and the TCRdb table lists in-frame clones only, not all of them. This repertoire shows 200,000 to 250,000 clones, 88% found once; its top ten account for just over 2.5%. V gene TRBV4-2 combines with J gene TRBJ2-7; a possible D gene is TRBD2 (5 bases). The sample consisted of PBMCs or T cells enriched from blood (not recorded which). This clonotype was obtained from a woman aged 25 to 39 who had recovered from COVID-19. The CDR3 nucleotides read TGTGCCAGCAGCCAAGATGGAGCGGAACGCTCCTACGAGCAGTACTTC. Its translation: CASSQDGAERSYEQYF.